This TCR beta chain appears in the sequencing data of a study of T cell repertoires in cytomegalovirus infection. Study-level background: Matching HLA type, along with CMV infection, was indicated by public TCR beta signatures.

Findings and caveats of the study: HLA-C-restricted, CMV-specific TCR beta clonotypes were dominant ex vivo. The study identified carriers of CMV plus the relevant HLA from cumulative public TCR beta family frequency.

TCRdb used MiXCR to reprocess the reads, holding one entry per CDR3 protein. The sample records nearly 650,000 distinct CDR3 sequences, 20% to 30% being singletons. There are 15 residues in the CDR3. Trimming at V came to 6 bases and at J to 7 bases, leaving 9 bases not matched to a gene. CDR1 is MNHEY and CDR2 is SVGEGT in the germline V gene. About this clonotype: Its antigen is unknown.

The chain recombines TRBV6-2 or TRBV6-3 with TRBJ1-6; 7 bases are a match to TRBD1. The receptor was isolated from a human donor in good health (CMV status not recorded). Some clones in this sample may be carry-over from other donors' samples. What was sequenced was CD8+ T cells from PBMCs. CDR3 loop: CASSLRQGGNSPLHF. The CDR3 nucleotides read TGTGCCAGCAGCCTTCGACAGGGTGGCAATTCACCCCTCCACTTT.